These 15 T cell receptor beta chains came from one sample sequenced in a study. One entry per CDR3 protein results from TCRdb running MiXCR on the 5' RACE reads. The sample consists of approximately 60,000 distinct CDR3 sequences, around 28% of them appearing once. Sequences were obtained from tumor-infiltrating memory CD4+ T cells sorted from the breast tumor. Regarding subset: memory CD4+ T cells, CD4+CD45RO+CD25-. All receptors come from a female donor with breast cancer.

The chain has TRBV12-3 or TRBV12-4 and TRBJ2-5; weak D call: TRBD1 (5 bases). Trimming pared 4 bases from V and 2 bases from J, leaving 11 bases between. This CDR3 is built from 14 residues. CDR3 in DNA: TGTGCCAGCAGTTCCAGGGTGGGGCAAGAGACCCAGTACTTC. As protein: CASSSRVGQETQYF.

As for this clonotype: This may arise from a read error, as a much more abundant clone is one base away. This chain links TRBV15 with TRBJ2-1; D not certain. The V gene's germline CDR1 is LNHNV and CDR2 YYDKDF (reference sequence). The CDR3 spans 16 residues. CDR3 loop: CAISRESPGVYNEQFF. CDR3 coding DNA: TGTGCCATCAGCAGAGAGTCCCCCGGCGTATACAATGAGCAGTTCTTC.

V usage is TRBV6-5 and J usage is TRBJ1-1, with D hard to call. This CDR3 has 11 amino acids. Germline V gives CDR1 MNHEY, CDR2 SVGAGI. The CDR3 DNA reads TGTGCGGCGGGCTCCCCCACTGAAGCTTTCTTT. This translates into CAAGSPTEAFF.

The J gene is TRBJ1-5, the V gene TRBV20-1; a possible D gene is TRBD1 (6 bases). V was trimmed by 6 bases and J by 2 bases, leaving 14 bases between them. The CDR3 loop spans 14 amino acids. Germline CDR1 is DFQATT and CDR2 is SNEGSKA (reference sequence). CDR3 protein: CSARTGAGNQPQHF. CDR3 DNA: TGCAGTGCAAGGACGGGGGCAGGCAATCAGCCCCAGCATTTT.

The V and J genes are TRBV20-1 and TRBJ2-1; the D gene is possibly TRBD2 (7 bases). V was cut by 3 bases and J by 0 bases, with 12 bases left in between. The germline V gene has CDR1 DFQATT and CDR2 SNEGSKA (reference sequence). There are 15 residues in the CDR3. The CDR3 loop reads CSARRGRSSYNEQFF. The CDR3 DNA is TGCAGTGCTAGGCGGGGGCGGTCCTCCTACAATGAGCAGTTCTTC.

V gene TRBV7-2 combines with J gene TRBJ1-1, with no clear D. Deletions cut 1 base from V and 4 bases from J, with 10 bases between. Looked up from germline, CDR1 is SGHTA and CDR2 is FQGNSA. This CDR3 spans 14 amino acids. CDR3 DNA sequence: TGTGCCAGCAGCTTAGGTTCCCGGAGCACTGAAGCTTTCTTT. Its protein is CASSLGSRSTEAFF. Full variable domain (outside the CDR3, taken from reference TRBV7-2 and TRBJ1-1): GAGVSQSPSNKVTEKGKDVELRCDPISGHTALYWYRQSLGQGLEFLIYFQGNSAPDKSGLPSDRFSAERTGGSVSTLTIQRTQQEDSAVYLCASSLGSRSTEAFFGQGTRLTVV.

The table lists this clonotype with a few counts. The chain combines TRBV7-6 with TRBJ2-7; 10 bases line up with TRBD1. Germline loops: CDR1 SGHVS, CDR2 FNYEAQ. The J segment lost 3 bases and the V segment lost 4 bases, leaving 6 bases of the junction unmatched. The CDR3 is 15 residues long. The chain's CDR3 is CASSSPGQGIYEQYF. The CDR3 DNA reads TGTGCCAGCAGCTCTCCGGGACAGGGGATCTACGAGCAGTACTTC.

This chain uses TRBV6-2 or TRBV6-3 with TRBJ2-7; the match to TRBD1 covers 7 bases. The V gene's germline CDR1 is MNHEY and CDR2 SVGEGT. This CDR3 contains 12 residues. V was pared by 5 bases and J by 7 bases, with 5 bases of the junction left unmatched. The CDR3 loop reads CASSQDRPEQYF. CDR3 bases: TGTGCCAGCAGTCAGGACAGGCCAGAGCAGTACTTC.

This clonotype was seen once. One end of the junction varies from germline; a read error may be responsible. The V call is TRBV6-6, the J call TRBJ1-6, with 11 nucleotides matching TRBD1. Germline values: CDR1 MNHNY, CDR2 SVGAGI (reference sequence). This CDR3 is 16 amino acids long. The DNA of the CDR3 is TGTGCCCGCAGTCCAGGGACAGGGGGGGGGAATTCACCCCTCCACTTT. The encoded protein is CARSPGTGGGNSPLHF.

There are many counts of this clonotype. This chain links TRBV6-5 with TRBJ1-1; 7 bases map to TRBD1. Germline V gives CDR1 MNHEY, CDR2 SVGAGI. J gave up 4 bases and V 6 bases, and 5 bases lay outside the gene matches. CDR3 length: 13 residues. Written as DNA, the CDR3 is TGTGCCAGCAGGACTACAGGGGCCACTGAAGCTTTCTTT. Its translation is CASRTTGATEAFF.

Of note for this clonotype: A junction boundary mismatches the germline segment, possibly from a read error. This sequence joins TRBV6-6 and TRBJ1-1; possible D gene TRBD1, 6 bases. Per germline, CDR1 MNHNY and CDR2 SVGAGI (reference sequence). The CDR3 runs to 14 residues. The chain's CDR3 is CASKRGTKDTEACF. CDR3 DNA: TGTGCCAGCAAGCGAGGGACAAAAGACACTGAAGCTTGCTTT.

The CDR3 sequence is CASTPGQSYEQYF. The CDR3 nucleotides read TGTGCCAGCACTCCGGGACAGTCCTACGAGCAGTACTTC. V usage is TRBV28 and J usage is TRBJ2-7, with 7 bases matching TRBD1. The CDR3 covers 13 residues. Germline CDR1 MDHEN, CDR2 SYDVKM. The ends lost 7 bases at V and 1 base at J; junction bases unmatched: 4. The whole variable domain, filled in from reference TRBV28 and TRBJ2-7, reads DVKVTQSSRYLVKRTGEKVFLECVQDMDHENMFWYRQDPGLGLRLIYFSYDVKMKEKGDIPEGYSVSREKKERFSLILESASTNQTSMYLCASTPGQSYEQYFGPGTRLTVT.

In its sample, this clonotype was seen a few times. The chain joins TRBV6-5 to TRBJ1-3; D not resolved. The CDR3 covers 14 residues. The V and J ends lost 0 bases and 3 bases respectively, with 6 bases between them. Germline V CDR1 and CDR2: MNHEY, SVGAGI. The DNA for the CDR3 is TGTGCCAGCAGTTACTCGAAAGGTGGAAACACCATATATTTT. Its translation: CASSYSKGGNTIYF.

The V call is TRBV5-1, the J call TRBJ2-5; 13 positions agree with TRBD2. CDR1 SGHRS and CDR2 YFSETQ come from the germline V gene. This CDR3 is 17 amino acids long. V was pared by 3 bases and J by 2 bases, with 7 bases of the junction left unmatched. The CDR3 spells CASSSGLAGVLQETQYF. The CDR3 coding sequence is TGCGCCAGCAGCTCCGGACTAGCGGGGGTCCTACAAGAGACCCAGTACTTC.

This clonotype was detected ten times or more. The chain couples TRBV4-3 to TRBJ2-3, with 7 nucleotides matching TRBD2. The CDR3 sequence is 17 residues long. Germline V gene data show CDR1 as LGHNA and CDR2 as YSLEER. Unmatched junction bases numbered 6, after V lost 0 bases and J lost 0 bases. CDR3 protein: CASSQDGLGGSTDTQYF. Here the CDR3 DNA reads TGCGCCAGCAGCCAAGATGGACTAGGAGGTAGCACAGATACGCAGTATTTT.